One and the same sample provided the 20 T cell receptor beta chains below, sequenced in a study of human T cells and chemical hapten exposure. TCRdb re-called the RACE reads through MiXCR, storing one row per CDR3 protein. The sample lists about 270,000 distinct CDR3 sequences; approximately 7.5% were seen once. Time point of the sample: pre-sensitization, week 0. The treatment: therapeutic diphenylcyclopropenone sensitization with weekly scalp DPC. Sequenced material: whole blood, taken in connection with sensitization to the hapten diphenylcyclopropenone (DPC). These receptors all come from a man younger than 35 with alopecia areata. Some clones in this sample may be carry-over from other donors' samples.

This clonotype turned up a few times. V is TRBV5-1 and J is TRBJ1-6, with a weak D call TRBD1 (6 bases). Trimming removed 0 bases from V and 7 bases from J, with 11 bases in between. The CDR3 covers 15 residues. The germline V gene has CDR1 SGHRS and CDR2 YFSETQ. The CDR3, as DNA: TGCGCCAGCAGCTTGGAAGGGGGTCGGAATTCACCCCTCCACTTT. Its protein product is CASSLEGGRNSPLHF.

The table lists this clonotype with many counts. The chain has TRBV10-3 and TRBJ1-1; 7 bases agree with TRBD1. This CDR3 is built from 15 residues. Germline CDR1 and CDR2: ENHRY and SYGVKD. V dropped 2 bases and J dropped 3; count of bases not matched to a gene: 6. The CDR3 loop is CAISEPRTGDTEAFF. CDR3 bases: TGTGCCATCAGTGAGCCACGAACAGGGGACACTGAAGCTTTCTTT.

This clonotype was picked up many times. This chain uses TRBV12-3 or TRBV12-4 with TRBJ1-5; no definite D call. The CDR3 extends over 13 amino acids. V shed 7 bases and J shed 4 bases, with 11 bases lying between them. CDR3 sequence reads: CASKVGKNQPQHF. The CDR3 DNA reads as TGTGCCAGCAAAGTGGGTAAAAATCAGCCCCAGCATTTT.

The gene calls are TRBV5-1 and TRBJ1-3; TRBD1 might be the D (5 bases). The germline V and J ends were trimmed by 4 bases and 0 bases, with 11 bases remaining between them. Germline V CDR1 and CDR2: SGHRS, YFSETQ. CDR3 length: 15 residues. CDR3 nucleotide sequence: TGCGCCAGCAGCGGGGGATTCTACTCTGGAAACACCATATATTTT. This encodes CASSGGFYSGNTIYF. Based on the CDR3 plus reference TRBV5-1 and TRBJ1-3, the full variable domain is KAGVTQTPRYLIKTRGQQVTLSCSPISGHRSVSWYQQTPGQGLQFLFEYFSETQRNKGNFPGRFSGRQFSNSRSEMNVSTLELGDSALYLCASSGGFYSGNTIYFGEGSWLTVV.

The J gene is TRBJ1-1, the V gene TRBV6-5; 11 nucleotides align to TRBD1. The CDR3 loop spans 15 amino acids. Germline CDR1 and CDR2: MNHEY and SVGAGI. Trimming took 6 bases from V and 4 from J; bases not matched to a gene: 7. The CDR3, as DNA: TGTGCCAGCAGACTATCCGGGACAGGGGGCACTGAAGCTTTCTTT. Encoded protein: CASRLSGTGGTEAFF.

This rearrangement joins TRBV12-5 to TRBJ2-7; the match to TRBD1 covers 8 bases. V shed 1 base, J shed 4 bases, and the junction held 0 bases outside the gene matches. Germline-derived CDR1 and CDR2 are LGHNT and FRNRAP. This CDR3 has 13 amino acids. The CDR3 loop reads CASGLGQGYEQYV. CDR3 DNA sequence: TGTGCTAGTGGTTTGGGACAGGGGTACGAGCAGTACGTC.

The V call is TRBV6-6, the J call TRBJ1-1; TRBD1 matches at 7 bases. The trim removed 2 bases at V and 4 bases at J, leaving 4 bases unmatched. The CDR3 consists of 14 residues. Germline V CDR1 and CDR2: MNHNY, SVGAGI (reference sequence). This CDR3 is CASSYAGGVTEAFF. Here the CDR3 DNA reads TGTGCCAGCAGTTACGCAGGGGGTGTCACTGAAGCTTTCTTT.

This clonotype was picked up a small number of times. The CDR3 coding sequence is TGTGCCAGCACCGGTGTAGCTGGAAACACCATATATTTT. Its protein product is CASTGVAGNTIYF. The V and J genes are TRBV7-9 and TRBJ1-3; no firm D call. This CDR3 has 13 residues. Trimming removed 7 bases from V and 2 bases from J, with 9 bases in between. Germline loops: CDR1 SEHNR, CDR2 FQNEAQ (reference sequence).

This clonotype was detected only a few times. The genes are TRBV12-3 or TRBV12-4 and TRBJ1-1; D is perhaps TRBD1 (5 bases). CDR3 size: 15 residues. Trimming stripped 1 base from V and 11 bases from J, with 20 bases between. CDR3 region: CASSLVTRAPFGAFF. In DNA, the CDR3 is TGTGCCAGCAGTTTAGTTACCAGGGCACCTTTCGGGGCTTTCTTT.

V gene TRBV27 combines with J gene TRBJ2-7; D assignment may be TRBD1 or TRBD2 (5 bases each). Trimming shortened V by 7 bases and J by 6 bases, and 22 bases separated the two germline ends. Germline loops: CDR1 MNHEY, CDR2 SMNVEV (reference sequence). The CDR3 contains 15 residues. The CDR3 loop is CASTTGTGTPLEQYF. Written as DNA, the CDR3 is TGTGCCAGCACCACAGGTACCGGGACCCCCCTCGAGCAGTACTTC.

This clonotype was observed a few times. This chain uses TRBV5-1 with TRBJ1-1, with D possibly being TRBD1 (5 bases). The V end lost 6 bases, the J end lost 6 bases, and 9 bases lay between the germline ends. The V gene's germline CDR1 is SGHRS and CDR2 YFSETQ. CDR3 length equals 11 residues. Here the CDR3 reads CASTRDSEAFF. The CDR3 region has the DNA TGCGCCAGCACCCGGGACTCTGAAGCTTTCTTT.

This clonotype was counted between two and nine times. The V gene is TRBV11-2, the J gene TRBJ2-2, with 7 bases fitting TRBD2. The CDR3 has 15 amino acids. Per the germline V gene, CDR1 is SGHAT and CDR2 is FQNNGV. The ends lost 6 bases at V and 3 bases at J; junction bases unmatched: 7. The CDR3 is CASSRTRAYTGELFF. The CDR3 coding sequence is TGTGCCAGCAGTCGGACTAGGGCGTACACCGGGGAGCTGTTTTTT.

Only a few counts were recorded for this clonotype. The chain combines TRBV14 with TRBJ1-2; maybe TRBD1 (6 bases). The CDR3 covers 14 residues. V lost 2 bases and J 7 bases, leaving 14 bases between the germline ends. Germline CDR1 reads SGHDN; CDR2 reads FVKESK. CDR3: CASSQTTGFRGYTF. In DNA form, the CDR3 reads TGTGCCAGCAGCCAAACCACAGGGTTCCGTGGCTACACCTTC. Based on the CDR3 plus reference TRBV14 and TRBJ1-2, the full variable domain is EAGVTQFPSHSVIEKGQTVTLRCDPISGHDNLYWYRRVMGKEIKFLLHFVKESKQDESGMPNNRFLAERTGGTYSTLKVQPAELEDSGVYFCASSQTTGFRGYTFGSGTRLTVV.

This clonotype was detected a few times. V is TRBV20-1 and J is TRBJ2-6, with no clear D. Trimming cost V 3 bases and J 4 bases, with 19 bases left between them. CDR1 DFQATT and CDR2 SNEGSKA come from the germline V gene (reference sequence). This CDR3 has 17 residues. This CDR3 is CSASETRMFWGANVLTF. As DNA, the CDR3 is TGCAGTGCTAGTGAGACACGGATGTTTTGGGGGGCCAACGTCCTGACTTTC.

This clonotype was seen a few times. The genes are TRBV28 and TRBJ2-1; D remains ambiguous. This CDR3 contains 14 residues. CDR1 MDHEN and CDR2 SYDVKM come from the germline V gene. V was pared by 5 bases and J by 7 bases, with 15 bases between. CDR3 loop: CASSTQRSANEQFF. CDR3 nucleotides: TGTGCCAGCAGTACCCAAAGATCTGCAAATGAGCAGTTCTTC.

This clonotype was found many times. The rearrangement links TRBV20-1 to TRBJ1-5; TRBD1 matches at 8 bases. Germline values: CDR1 DFQATT, CDR2 SNEGSKA (reference sequence). This CDR3 region has 12 residues. The V segment lost 4 bases and the J segment 5 bases; nucleotides outside the gene matches: 1. CDR3 amino acids: CSAKTGDQPQHF. The CDR3, as DNA: TGCAGTGCTAAGACAGGGGATCAGCCCCAGCATTTT.

This chain links TRBV24-1 with TRBJ2-1, with D uncertain. CDR3 length equals 12 residues. V was shortened by 3 bases and J by 6 bases, with 5 bases between the two germline ends. The germline V gene has CDR1 KGHDR and CDR2 SFDVKD. The CDR3 bases are TGTGCCACCAGTGATATTTCCAATGAGCAGTTCTTC. Translated, it gives CATSDISNEQFF.

This clonotype was recorded many times. The chain combines TRBV10-3 with TRBJ2-7; weak D call: TRBD2 (7 bases). The germline CDR1 and CDR2 sequences are ENHRY and SYGVKD. The CDR3 has 15 residues. V was shortened by 3 bases and J by 0 bases, with 12 bases between the two germline ends. As DNA, the CDR3 is TGTGCCATCAGTGATGGGGGGGCGAGCTCCTACGAGCAGTACTTC. This gives the protein CAISDGGASSYEQYF.

This clonotype was seen a handful of times. This rearrangement joins TRBV11-2 to TRBJ1-6; 12 positions match TRBD1. V shed 2 bases, J shed 0 bases, and the junction held 8 bases outside the gene matches. This CDR3 spans 20 amino acids. Germline lookup yields CDR1 SGHAT and CDR2 FQNNGV. CDR3 in amino acids: CASSLQAGTGGYSYNSPLHF. For the CDR3, the DNA is TGTGCCAGCAGCTTACAAGCCGGGACAGGGGGCTACTCCTATAATTCACCCCTCCACTTT.

In its sample, this clonotype was seen a few times. This chain joins TRBV12-3 or TRBV12-4 and TRBJ2-1; D is possibly TRBD1 or TRBD2 (5 bases each). The CDR3 totals 12 residues. With 2 bases removed from V and 8 bases from J, the gap between germline ends came to 7 bases. The CDR3 loop is CASSLWDDEQFF. The DNA of the CDR3 is TGTGCCAGCAGTTTATGGGACGATGAGCAGTTCTTC.